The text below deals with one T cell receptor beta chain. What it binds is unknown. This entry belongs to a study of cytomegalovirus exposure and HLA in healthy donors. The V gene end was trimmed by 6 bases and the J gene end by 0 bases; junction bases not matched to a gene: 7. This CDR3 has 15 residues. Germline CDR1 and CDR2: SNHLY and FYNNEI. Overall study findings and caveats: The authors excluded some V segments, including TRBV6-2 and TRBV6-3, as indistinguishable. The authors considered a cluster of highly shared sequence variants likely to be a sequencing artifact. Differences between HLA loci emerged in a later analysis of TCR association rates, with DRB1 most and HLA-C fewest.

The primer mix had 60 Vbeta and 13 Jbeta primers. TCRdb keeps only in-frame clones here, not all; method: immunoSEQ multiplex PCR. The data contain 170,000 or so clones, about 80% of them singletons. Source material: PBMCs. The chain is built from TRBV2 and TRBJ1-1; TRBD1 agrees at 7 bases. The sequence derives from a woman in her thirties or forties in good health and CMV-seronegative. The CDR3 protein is CASRDTGVLNTEAFF. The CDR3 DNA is TGTGCCAGCAGGGACACAGGGGTTTTGAACACTGAAGCTTTCTTT. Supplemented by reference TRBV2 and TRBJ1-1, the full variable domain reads EPEVTQTPSHQVTQMGQEVILRCVPISNHLYFYWYRQILGQKVEFLVSFYNNEISEKSEIFDDQFSVERPDGSNFTLKIRSTKLEDSAMYFCASRDTGVLNTEAFFGQGTRLTVV.